Listed here is a single T cell receptor beta chain. Its antigen is as yet unknown. This CDR3 spans 17 amino acids. Trimming cost V 1 base and J 1 base; bases outside gene matches: 5. The V gene's germline CDR1 is SGHAT and CDR2 FQNNGV. The record originates from a study of OX40 agonist ivuxolimab in advanced cancers. Study overall: Patients received intravenous ivuxolimab every 2 weeks at 0.01 to 10 mg/kg. Dose-escalation subjects each had hepatocellular carcinoma, melanoma, renal cell or head and neck cancer.

The study, taken as a whole, reports: Dose levels from 0.1 to 3.0 mg/kg saw CD4+ and CD8+ blood T cells expand clonally by week 6. Expanded clones tended on average to be more numerous among CD8+ T cells than CD4+.

Sequencing used immunoSEQ multiplex PCR; TCRdb keeps in-frame clones, though not all of them. The table lists roughly 2,900 clones, more than 85% of them singletons, with 1.5% to 2% in the top ten. The receptor was derived from an adult with an advanced solid tumor such as melanoma, head and neck, liver or kidney cancer. Sample: CD4+ or CD8+ T cells sorted from blood, taken in a trial of the OX40 agonist ivuxolimab. The chain employs TRBV11-2 and TRBJ1-3, with 9 bases lining up with TRBD1. The CDR3: CASSLGDRVLSGNTIYF. For the CDR3, the DNA is TGTGCCAGCAGCTTAGGGGACAGGGTCCTATCTGGAAACACCATATATTTT.